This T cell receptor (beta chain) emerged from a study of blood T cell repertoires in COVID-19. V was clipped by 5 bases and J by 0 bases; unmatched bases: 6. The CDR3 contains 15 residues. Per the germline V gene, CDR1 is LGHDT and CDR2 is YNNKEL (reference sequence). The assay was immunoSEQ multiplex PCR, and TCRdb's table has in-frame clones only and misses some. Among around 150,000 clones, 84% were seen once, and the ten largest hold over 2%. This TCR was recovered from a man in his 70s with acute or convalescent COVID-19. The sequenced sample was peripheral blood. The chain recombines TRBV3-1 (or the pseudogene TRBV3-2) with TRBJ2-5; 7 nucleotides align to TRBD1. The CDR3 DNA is TGTGCCAGCAGCTCTGGACAGGCGTACCAAGAGACCCAGTACTTC. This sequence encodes CASSSGQAYQETQYF.